The clone carrying this TCR beta chain was seen repeatedly, ten times or more. One entry per CDR3 protein, called by TCRdb with MiXCR from the reads. This sample has 200,000 to 300,000 distinct CDR3 sequences, with under 35% found just once. The entry originates in a study of kidney transplant recipient with SARS-CoV-2 infection. The V gene lost 5 bases and the J gene lost 4 bases, with 23 bases spanning the gap. The CDR3 length is 17 residues. The TCR was taken from a young adult male patient who had COVID-19 and was a kidney transplant recipient. A subset of T cells may come from the graft donor. The genes are TRBV7-1 and TRBJ1-2; the D is unclear. TRBV7-1 is marked as an open reading frame, function uncertain. Sequencing used a blood sample, obtained at baseline and between days 110 and 120 from a kidney transplant recipient. The CDR3 loop reads CASSMQSHEGKTYGYTF. As DNA, the CDR3 is TGTGCCAGCAGCATGCAGAGTCACGAGGGAAAGACCTATGGCTACACCTTC.